The rows below give T cell receptor beta chains drawn from one sample of a study of blood T cell repertoires in COVID-19. TCRdb's copy holds only in-frame clones and misses some; the assay was immunoSEQ multiplex PCR. The data contain about 36,000 clones, over 75% of them singletons. The specimen was peripheral blood. The receptor source for this set is a man between 60 and 70 years old with acute or convalescent COVID-19. CDR3s include the opening cysteine and the closing phenylalanine or tryptophan. D genes are given only for firm matches. Not every row has a clone size; where given, it reads once, few, many or a size class.

v_gene	j_gene	abundance	d_gene	CDR3nt	CDR3aa
TRBV7-9	TRBJ2-3	-	-	TGTGCCAGCAGCCCAGGGGCACTGAGGGCAGATACGCAGTATTTT	CASSPGALRADTQYF
TRBV6-2/TRBV6-3	TRBJ2-2	few	TRBD2	TGTGCCAGCAGTGCGAGTTGGAGCGGGAGGTTCGCCGGGGAGCTGTTTTTT	CASSASWSGRFAGELFF
TRBV5-4	TRBJ2-5	-	-	TGTGCCAGCAGCTTACCGGGACTCAAGCAAGAGACCCAGTACTTC	CASSLPGLKQETQYF
TRBV29-1	TRBJ2-1	-	TRBD2	TGCAGCGTTGAAGACCCAATCGCCGCGAAGACTAGCGGGAGGGCCAGGGTCTACAATGAGCAGTTCTTC	CSVEDPIAAKTSGRARVYNEQFF
TRBV4-3	TRBJ2-2	once	-	TGCGCCAGCAGCCGGGAGCCGAACACCGGGGAGCTGTTTTTT	CASSREPNTGELFF
TRBV11-2	TRBJ2-7	few	TRBD2	TGTGCCAGTGGACTAGGAGACGAGCAGTACTTC	CASGLGDEQYF
TRBV12-3/TRBV12-4	TRBJ1-2	-	-	TGTGCCAGCAGAATTACGGGGGGCTACACCTTC	CASRITGGYTF
TRBV4-2	TRBJ1-2	-	-	TGTGCCAGCAGCCAAGGACAGGACAGACCCTATGGCTACACCTTC	CASSQGQDRPYGYTF
TRBV19	TRBJ2-1	few	-	TGTGCCAGTAGGGATCGGGACTCCCGACGGTCCAATGAGCAGTTCTTC	CASRDRDSRRSNEQFF
TRBV6-6	TRBJ1-4	-	TRBD1	TGTGCCAGCAGTCGACAGGGGGCCGAAAAACTGTTTTTT	CASSRQGAEKLFF
TRBV29-1	TRBJ1-2	-	-	TGCAGCGTTGGATCCAGGGCCAATGGCTACACCTTC	CSVGSRANGYTF
TRBV27	TRBJ1-2	-	TRBD1	TGTGCCAGCCGACAGGGGGCGTTTGGCTACACCTTC	CASRQGAFGYTF
TRBV6-1	TRBJ2-7	-	TRBD1	TGTGCCAGCAGTCCAGGGACAGGCTACTCCTACGAGCAGTACTTC	CASSPGTGYSYEQYF
TRBV29-1	TRBJ2-3	-	TRBD2	TGCAGCGTCGTAGCGGGAGGTAGACCAGATACGCAGTATTTT	CSVVAGGRPDTQYF
TRBV9	TRBJ2-5	few	TRBD2	TGTGCCAGCAGCGTAGTGTCTAGCGGACAAGAGACCCAGTACTTC	CASSVVSSGQETQYF
TRBV4-2	TRBJ1-5	many	-	TGTGCCAGCAGCCAAACCGGGTTTCAAGGTCAGCCCCAGCATTTT	CASSQTGFQGQPQHF
TRBV10-3	TRBJ1-5	-	TRBD1	TGTGCCACCGGACAGGGAGGGGGCAATCAGCCCCAGCATTTT	CATGQGGGNQPQHF
TRBV7-2	TRBJ2-3	-	TRBD2	TGTGCCAGCAGCTCCCGGCTAGCGGGAGGTACAGATACGCAGTATTTT	CASSSRLAGGTDTQYF
TRBV24-1	TRBJ2-5	-	TRBD1	TGTGCCACCAGCCGGACAGGGAGTGAGCCCCAGTACTTC	CATSRTGSEPQYF
TRBV19	TRBJ2-3	-	TRBD2	TGTGCCAGTAGCACCTGGCTAGCGGGGTCATCTAGCACAGATACGCAGTATTTT	CASSTWLAGSSSTDTQYF
TRBV5-4	TRBJ2-5	-	TRBD2	TGTGCCAGCAGCGGACTAGCGTACCAAGAGACCCAGTACTTC	CASSGLAYQETQYF
TRBV6-6	TRBJ1-6	many	-	TGTGCCAGCAGCGTCAATTCACCCCTCCACTTT	CASSVNSPLHF
TRBV5-1	TRBJ2-6	-	-	TGCGCCAGCAGCTTAACCAACTTTATGACAGCTGGGGCCAACGTCCTGACTTTC	CASSLTNFMTAGANVLTF
TRBV5-4	TRBJ2-4	-	-	TGTGCCAGCAGCGTTGAGACTTTCGGGTTAAACAAAAACATTCAGTACTTC	CASSVETFGLNKNIQYF
TRBV6-5	TRBJ1-2	-	-	TGTGCCAGCAGTTACATGGTGGAGGGCTACACCTTC	CASSYMVEGYTF
TRBV6-1	TRBJ1-6	-	TRBD1	TGTGCCAGCAGTGAGGCAGGGGGAGATAATTCACCCCTCCACTTT	CASSEAGGDNSPLHF
TRBV5-8	TRBJ2-1	-	-	TGTGCCAGCAGCTCCGCCCGGGGTCAGCAGTTCTTC	CASSSARGQQFF
TRBV2	TRBJ2-7	-	TRBD2	TGTGCCAGCAGGAAGCGGGGCGGGCAGGGAGATTACGAGCAGTACTTC	CASRKRGGQGDYEQYF
TRBV19	TRBJ2-1	few	TRBD2	TGTGCCAGTAGTATAGTGCCTAGCGGTTACAATGAGCAGTTCTTC	CASSIVPSGYNEQFF
TRBV11-3	TRBJ2-5	-	TRBD2	TGTGCCAGCAGCTTTGCCAGCGGGAACTACCAAGAGACCCAGTACTTC	CASSFASGNYQETQYF
TRBV5-6	TRBJ2-7	once	TRBD2	TGTGCCAGCAGCTTGGCGAGACTAGCGGGAGTATACGAGCAGTACTTC	CASSLARLAGVYEQYF
TRBV7-9	TRBJ1-5	-	-	TGTGCCAGCAGGATTTCAGGGGACCTAAATCAGCCCCAGCATTTT	CASRISGDLNQPQHF
TRBV15	TRBJ1-1	-	-	TGTGCCACCAGCAGAGGTGGCGATCATGTCAGGGTCAGGAGCACTGAAGCTTTCTTT	CATSRGGDHVRVRSTEAFF
TRBV29-1	TRBJ1-5	-	TRBD1	TGCAGCGTAACGGGTGGGACAGGGGGTGGCAATCAGCCCCAGCATTTT	CSVTGGTGGGNQPQHF
TRBV2	TRBJ1-5	few	TRBD1	TGTGCCAGCAGTGAATTGGGGACAGCTAATCAGCCCCAGCATTTT	CASSELGTANQPQHF
TRBV5-6	TRBJ2-7	-	-	TGTGCCAGCAGCCCTACTTTTAACCAGGGAAGACAATACGAGCAGTACTTC	CASSPTFNQGRQYEQYF
TRBV6-5	TRBJ2-1	-	TRBD2	TGTGCCAGCACTAGACTAGCGGGAGGTAACAATGAGCAGTTCTTC	CASTRLAGGNNEQFF
TRBV19	TRBJ2-3	-	TRBD1	TGTGCCAGTAGTATTGGACAGGGAGGCACAGATACGCAGTATTTT	CASSIGQGGTDTQYF
TRBV19	TRBJ1-4	-	-	TGTGCCAGTATGAGCGGGAGATATGAAAAACTGTTTTTT	CASMSGRYEKLFF
TRBV6-5	TRBJ2-7	-	-	TGTGCCAGCAGTCCAGGACTAACCTACTACGAGCAGTACTTC	CASSPGLTYYEQYF
TRBV3-1/TRBV3-2	TRBJ1-3	-	TRBD1	TGTGCCAGCAGCCTACAGACAGGGGCTGGAAACACCATATATTTT	CASSLQTGAGNTIYF
TRBV7-6	TRBJ2-2	once	TRBD2	TGTGCCAGCAGCCTTGGGTTCGGGGGGGCGAACACCGGGGAGCTGTTTTTT	CASSLGFGGANTGELFF
TRBV5-1	TRBJ2-2	few	TRBD1	TGCGCCAGCAGCAAGAGGACAGGACTCACCGGGGAGCTGTTTTTT	CASSKRTGLTGELFF
TRBV11-2	TRBJ2-3	-	TRBD1	TGTGCCAGCAGCTGGAGACAGGGGAGAACAGATACGCAGTATTTT	CASSWRQGRTDTQYF
TRBV7-9	TRBJ2-5	-	-	TGTGCTTTCGATGGTAGCGCCAGAGAGACCCAGTACTTC	CAFDGSARETQYF
TRBV9	TRBJ2-4	-	-	TGTGCCAGCAGCGTAGGACATCTAGCCAAAAACATTCAGTACTTC	CASSVGHLAKNIQYF
TRBV28	TRBJ2-2	-	-	TGTGCCAGCAGTTTATTGGGTCAGGGTCCCACCGGGGAGCTGTTTTTT	CASSLLGQGPTGELFF
TRBV7-9	TRBJ2-1	-	-	TGTGCCAGCGGCCCTTCCAGGGGACCCTACAATGAGCAGTTCTTC	CASGPSRGPYNEQFF
TRBV7-6	TRBJ2-1	-	-	TGTGCCAGCAGCTTATCCCTCAGCTCCTACAATGAGCAGTTCTTC	CASSLSLSSYNEQFF
TRBV28	TRBJ2-7	-	-	TGTGCCAGCAGTATCAGGGGCCAGGACTGGGAGCAGTACTTC	CASSIRGQDWEQYF
TRBV3-1/TRBV3-2	TRBJ2-1	-	TRBD2	TGTGCCAGCAGCCTAAGGACAGGACTAGCGGGAGGGCTTGAGCAGTTCTTC	CASSLRTGLAGGLEQFF
TRBV7-9	TRBJ2-6	-	TRBD2	TGTGCCAGCAGCTTAGCGGCGGGAGCCTCTGGGGCCAACGTCCTGACTTTC	CASSLAAGASGANVLTF
TRBV9	TRBJ1-1	-	TRBD1	TGTGCCAGCAGCGTAGCACAGGGGGAGACTGAAGCTTTCTTT	CASSVAQGETEAFF
TRBV21-1	TRBJ2-4	-	-	TGTGCCAGCAGCAAACGGAAAAAGGACAGGGGAGACAAAAACATTCAGTACTTC	CASSKRKKDRGDKNIQYF
TRBV18	TRBJ1-5	-	-	TGTGCCAGCTCACCACCGTCCAGGGTTGATCAGCCCCAGCATTTT	CASSPPSRVDQPQHF
TRBV29-1	TRBJ1-2	-	TRBD1	TGCAGCGTTGTAGCGGGACAGGGGCCCGGCTACACCTTC	CSVVAGQGPGYTF
TRBV27	TRBJ2-7	-	TRBD1	TGTGCCAGCAAGTCTCTGACAGGGGGTACCTACGAGCAGTACTTC	CASKSLTGGTYEQYF
TRBV7-2	TRBJ2-5	-	-	TGTGCCAGCAGCCCCCGGGCAGGGGGAGGAGAGACCCAGTACTTC	CASSPRAGGGETQYF